Following are 3 T cell receptor beta chains from one sample sequenced in a study of sequential checkpoint blockade in melanoma. This table comes from immunoSEQ multiplex PCR, and its TCRdb copy is limited to in-frame clones, with some not included. The sample records approximately 28,000 clones, roughly nine tenths being singletons. The treatment is: randomized to nivolumab then ipilimumab (arm A) or the reverse (arm B). This material consisted of CD8+ T cells sorted from blood (inferred from file names), taken from a patient given nivolumab and ipilimumab in sequence. The receptors stem from a human donor with melanoma.

The chain couples TRBV7-8 to TRBJ2-3, with 9 bases that match TRBD1. Trimming removed 6 bases from V and 4 bases from J; junction bases left unmatched: 2. This CDR3 has 13 residues. The germline V gene encodes CDR1 SGHVS and CDR2 FQNEAQ. The CDR3 DNA reads TGTGCCAGCAGTGACAGGGGGGCAGATACGCAGTATTTT. This sequence encodes CASSDRGADTQYF. Full variable domain (rest looked up from reference TRBV7-8 and TRBJ2-3): GAGVSQSPRYKVAKRGQDVALRCDPISGHVSLFWYQQALGQGPEFLTYFQNEAQLDKSGLPSDRFFAERPEGSVSTLKIQRTQQEDSAVYLCASSDRGADTQYFGPGTRLTVL.

The V and J genes are TRBV27 and TRBJ1-2; D remains unclear. The V and J ends lost 10 bases and 4 bases respectively, with 13 bases between them. CDR1 MNHEY and CDR2 SMNVEV come from the germline V gene (reference sequence). This CDR3 is built from 12 residues. CDR3: CATADTGYGYTF. CDR3 DNA sequence: TGTGCCACAGCCGATACGGGCTATGGCTACACCTTC.

The chain couples TRBV7-9 to TRBJ2-7; weak D call: TRBD2 (6 bases). V was shortened by 5 bases and J by 1 base, with 24 bases between the two germline ends. The CDR3 contains 18 residues. From germline, CDR1 is SEHNR and CDR2 FQNEAQ (reference sequence). The CDR3 sequence is CASSLTIGPGARSYEQYF. For the CDR3, the DNA is TGTGCCAGCAGCCTCACGATAGGTCCGGGAGCTAGGTCCTACGAGCAGTACTTC.